This T cell receptor (beta chain) was captured by sequencing in a study of cytomegalovirus exposure and HLA in healthy donors. As concerns this clone: No antigen is known for it.

The primer mix had 60 Vbeta and 13 Jbeta primers. Produced via immunoSEQ multiplex PCR; TCRdb's table is partial and in-frame only. The data show 100,000 or so clones, 62% seen once. The germline V gene encodes CDR1 SGHDN and CDR2 FVKESK. V was shortened by 3 bases and J by 0 bases, with 10 bases between the two germline ends. CDR3 size: 15 residues. The study, taken as a whole, reports: In a later analysis, DRB1 alleles had the most associated TCRs; HLA-C alleles the fewest. CMV antigen specificity of three CMV-associated chains was confirmed in vitro.

Sequencing was performed on PBMCs. This TCR came from a young woman in good health and CMV-seropositive. The rearrangement joins TRBV14 to TRBJ2-3; a weak D match, TRBD1 (6 bases). This CDR3 reads CASSHTGQSTDTQYF. DNA for the CDR3: TGTGCCAGCAGCCATACGGGACAAAGCACAGATACGCAGTATTTT.